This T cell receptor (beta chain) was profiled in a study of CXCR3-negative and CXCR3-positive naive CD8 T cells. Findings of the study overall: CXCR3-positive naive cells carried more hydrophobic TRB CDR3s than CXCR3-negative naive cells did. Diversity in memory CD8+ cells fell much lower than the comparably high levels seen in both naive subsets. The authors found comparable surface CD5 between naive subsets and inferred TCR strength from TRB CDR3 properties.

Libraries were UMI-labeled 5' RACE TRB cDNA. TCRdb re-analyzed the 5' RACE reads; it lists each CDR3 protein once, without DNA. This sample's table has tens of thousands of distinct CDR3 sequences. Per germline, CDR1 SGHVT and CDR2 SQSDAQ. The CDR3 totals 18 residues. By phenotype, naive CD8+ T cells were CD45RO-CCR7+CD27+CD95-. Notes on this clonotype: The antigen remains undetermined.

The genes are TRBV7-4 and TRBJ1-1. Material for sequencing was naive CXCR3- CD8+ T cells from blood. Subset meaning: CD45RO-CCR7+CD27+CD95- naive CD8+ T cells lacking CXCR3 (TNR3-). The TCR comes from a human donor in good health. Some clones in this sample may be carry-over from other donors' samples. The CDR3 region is CASSPTTAPGPLNTEAFF. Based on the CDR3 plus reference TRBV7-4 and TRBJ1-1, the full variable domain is GAGVSQSPRYKVAKRGRDVALRCDSISGHVTLYWYRQTLGQGSEVLTYSQSDAQRDKSGRPSGRFSAERPERSVSTLKIQRTEQGDSAVYLCASSPTTAPGPLNTEAFFGQGTRLTVV.